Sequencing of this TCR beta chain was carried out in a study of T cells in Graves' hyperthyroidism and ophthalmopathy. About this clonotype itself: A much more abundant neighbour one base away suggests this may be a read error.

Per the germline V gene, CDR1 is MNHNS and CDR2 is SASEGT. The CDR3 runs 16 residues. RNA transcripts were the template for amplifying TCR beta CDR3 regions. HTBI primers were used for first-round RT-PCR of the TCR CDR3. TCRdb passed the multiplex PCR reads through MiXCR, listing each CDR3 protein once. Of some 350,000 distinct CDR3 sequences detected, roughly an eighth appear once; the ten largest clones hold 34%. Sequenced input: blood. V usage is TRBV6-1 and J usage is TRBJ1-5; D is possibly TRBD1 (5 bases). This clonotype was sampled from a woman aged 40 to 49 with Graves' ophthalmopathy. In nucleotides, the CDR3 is TGTACCAGCAGTCAACGCCTTCAAGGGGGCAATCAGCCCCAGCATTTT. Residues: CTSSQRLQGGNQPQHF.